These 22 T cell receptor beta chains were all obtained from the same sample, sequenced in a study of cytomegalovirus exposure and HLA in healthy donors. With 60 Vbeta and 13 Jbeta primers, the PCR was carried out. Data came from immunoSEQ multiplex PCR; TCRdb stores just in-frame clones and leaves some out. The data hold fewer than 250,000 clones, with 70% to 90% observed a single time. The sequenced sample consisted of PBMCs. These receptor sequences come from a man aged 25 to 45 in good health and CMV-seronegative.

This chain connects TRBV5-8 to TRBJ2-7, with D possibly TRBD2 on 6 matching bases. Germline V gives CDR1 SGHTS, CDR2 YDEGEE. CDR3 length: 16 residues. V was shortened by 4 bases and J by 4 bases, with 21 bases between the two germline ends. CDR3 amino acids: CASSPQTSTRRYEQYF. In nucleotides, the CDR3 is TGTGCCAGCAGCCCCCAAACTAGCACACGGAGGTACGAGCAGTACTTC.

V is TRBV11-3 and J is TRBJ2-1; D perhaps matches TRBD1 (5 bases). Trimming shortened V by 3 bases and J by 10 bases, and 10 bases separated the two germline ends. The germline V gene has CDR1 SGHNT and CDR2 YENEEA. The CDR3 length is 12 residues. CDR3 region: CASSLYNREQFF. Here the CDR3 DNA reads TGTGCCAGCAGCTTGTACAACAGGGAGCAGTTCTTC.

This clone was counted once. The chain is built from TRBV9 and TRBJ1-2, with unresolved D. Deletions cut 1 base from V and 3 bases from J, with 7 bases between. CDR1 and CDR2 from the germline V gene are SGDLS and YYNGEE. There are 13 residues in the CDR3. The CDR3 DNA reads as TGTGCCAGCAGCGTATTGGAGGACTATGGCTACACCTTC. Translating gives CASSVLEDYGYTF.

Worth noting for this clone: One end of the junction fails to match germline, which may point to a read error. The chain uses TRBV7-9 and TRBJ2-7; a weak D match, TRBD2 (6 bases). The V gene's germline CDR1 is SEHNR and CDR2 FQNEAQ (reference sequence). CDR3 length equals 13 residues. CDR3 coding DNA: TGTTCCAGCAGCTTTGGAGGGAACAGCGAGCAGTACTTC. It encodes CSSSFGGNSEQYF.

The chain employs TRBV10-3 and TRBJ2-1, with 13 bases lining up with TRBD2. CDR1 and CDR2 from the germline V gene are ENHRY and SYGVKD. Germline trimming cut 5 bases from V and 6 bases from J; bases unmatched to any gene: 7. The CDR3 runs 16 residues. The CDR3 here is CAISSGLAGESNEQFF. The CDR3 DNA is TGTGCCATCAGTTCCGGACTAGCGGGGGAGAGCAATGAGCAGTTCTTC.

This rearrangement joins TRBV7-9 to TRBJ1-1; weak D call: TRBD1 (6 bases). CDR1 SEHNR and CDR2 FQNEAQ come from the germline V gene (reference sequence). V was trimmed by 5 bases and J by 3 bases, leaving 10 bases between them. The CDR3 is 13 amino acids. CDR3 residues: CASSLQGHTEAFF. The DNA of the CDR3 is TGTGCCAGCAGCCTTCAGGGGCACACTGAAGCTTTCTTT.

The chain links TRBV6-1 to TRBJ1-5, with a tentative D call TRBD1 (6 bases). This CDR3 is 15 amino acids long. V lost 3 bases, J lost 7 bases, and 16 bases lay in between. Per germline, CDR1 MNHNS and CDR2 SASEGT. The chain's CDR3 is CASSDHRVNRQPQHF. The CDR3 DNA reads TGTGCCAGCAGTGACCACAGGGTAAATCGGCAGCCCCAGCATTTT.

The rearrangement uses TRBV2 and TRBJ2-1; D possibly corresponds to TRBD1 (5 bases). This CDR3 region has 14 residues. Per the germline V gene, CDR1 is SNHLY and CDR2 is FYNNEI. Trimming took 4 bases from V and 6 from J, leaving 13 bases between them. The CDR3 bases are TGTGCCAGCAGTGGGGTCAGGACAACCAATGAGCAGTTCTTC. This encodes CASSGVRTTNEQFF.

The chain is built from TRBV19 and TRBJ1-5, with TRBD1 matching over 10 bases. The length of the CDR3 is 17 residues. The germline gives CDR1 LNHDA, CDR2 SQIVND (reference sequence). V lost 1 base, J lost 4 bases, and 7 bases stayed unmatched. The CDR3 reads CASSIGPGTGANQPQHF. The DNA for the CDR3 is TGTGCCAGTAGTATAGGGCCCGGGACAGGGGCGAATCAGCCCCAGCATTTT.

This chain joins TRBV6-1 and TRBJ1-4, with D uncertain. Trimming removed 7 bases from V and 8 bases from J, with 17 bases in between. Germline V CDR1 and CDR2: MNHNS, SASEGT. The CDR3 extends over 14 amino acids. CDR3 protein: CASKIEGIGEKLFF. CDR3 coding DNA: TGTGCCAGCAAAATCGAGGGTATTGGGGAAAAACTGTTTTTT.

The sample holds a few counts of this clone. The chain couples TRBV4-3 to TRBJ2-7; 10 nucleotides match TRBD1. This CDR3 region has 15 residues. Germline CDR1 LGHNA, CDR2 YSLEER. Trimming removed 2 bases from V and 2 bases from J; junction bases left unmatched: 3. Written as DNA, the CDR3 is TGCGCCAGCAGCCAATCCGGGACAGGGGCCTACGAGCAGTACTTC. It specifies CASSQSGTGAYEQYF.

V is TRBV4-3 and J is TRBJ1-1; a possible D gene is TRBD1 (6 bases). Looked up from germline, CDR1 is LGHNA and CDR2 is YSLEER. The CDR3 is made up of 15 amino acids. Trimming pared 0 bases from V and 7 bases from J, leaving 15 bases between. The CDR3 DNA reads TGCGCCAGCAGCCAAGAATGGCGGGGGACAAATGAAGCTTTCTTT. It translates to CASSQEWRGTNEAFF.

The chain combines TRBV5-8 with TRBJ2-2; 7 bases agree with TRBD2. Germline CDR1 is SGHTS and CDR2 is YDEGEE. CDR3 length equals 16 residues. The V and J ends lost 4 bases and 3 bases, in that order; junction bases with no gene match: 9. CDR3 in DNA: TGTGCCAGCAGCCGGGAGGTCGGGACCCACACCGGGGAGCTGTTTTTT. Translating gives CASSREVGTHTGELFF.

This clone was seen only once. The genes are TRBV9 and TRBJ2-5, with 8 bases identical to TRBD2. Germline CDR1 is SGDLS and CDR2 is YYNGEE. The trim removed 3 bases at V and 4 bases at J, leaving 8 bases unmatched. The CDR3 extends over 15 amino acids. The CDR3 sequence is CASSAGGRKGETQYF. Here the CDR3 DNA reads TGTGCCAGCAGCGCGGGGGGGCGGAAGGGAGAGACCCAGTACTTC.

The table lists this clone with a few counts. This chain connects TRBV11-2 to TRBJ1-6; D may be TRBD1 (5 bases). Germline values: CDR1 SGHAT, CDR2 FQNNGV. This CDR3 is 14 amino acids long. Trimming left V 5 bases short and J 4 bases short, with 9 bases between. CDR3 sequence: CASSADKYNSPLHF. As DNA, the CDR3 is TGTGCCAGCAGCGCGGACAAGTATAATTCACCCCTCCACTTT.

The table lists this clone with a few counts. No DNA is shown, since the ends of the CDR3 on it are uncertain; the CDR3 is the one TCRdb lists. The J gene is TRBJ1-4, the V gene TRBV5-8; the D segment call TRBD1 is taken from the table without a DNA check. CDR1 SGHTS and CDR2 YDEGEE come from the germline V gene. Counting both end residues, the CDR3 totals 13 amino acids. CDR3 sequence reads: CASSFGQGEKLFF.

The V and J genes are TRBV6-1 and TRBJ2-4, with TRBD1 matching over 11 bases. The CDR3 is 15 amino acids. J was trimmed by 6 bases and V by 1 base; bases with no gene match: 2. Germline loops: CDR1 MNHNS, CDR2 SASEGT. CDR3 coding DNA: TGTGCCAGCAGTGAAGGGGACAGGGGGAGAAACATTCAGTACTTC. This codes for CASSEGDRGRNIQYF.

For this clone: At the DNA level, this CDR3 is encoded by other sequences in the same sample as well. The V call is TRBV7-9, the J call TRBJ1-1; no clear D gene. In germline, CDR1 is SEHNR, CDR2 FQNEAQ (reference sequence). Deletions cut 3 bases from V and 1 base from J, with 6 bases between. The CDR3 spans 13 residues. The DNA for the CDR3 is TGTGCCAGCAGCTTCGGCGGGAACACTGAAGCTTTCTTT. This translates into CASSFGGNTEAFF.

This clone was found a few times. This chain uses TRBV5-1 with TRBJ1-5; the match to TRBD1 covers 7 bases. CDR1 and CDR2 from the germline V gene are SGHRS and YFSETQ. J gave up 5 bases and V 3 bases, and 2 bases lay outside the gene matches. This CDR3 spans 13 amino acids. The CDR3 coding sequence is TGCGCCAGCAGCTGGGACAGTGATCAGCCCCAGCATTTT. Amino acids: CASSWDSDQPQHF.

This clone came up a few times. The genes are TRBV7-9 and TRBJ1-5; TRBD1 aligns across 9 bases. The CDR3 is 13 amino acids. Germline CDR1 SEHNR, CDR2 FQNEAQ (reference sequence). V lost 1 base to trimming and J lost 13 bases; unmatched junction nucleotides: 5. The CDR3 DNA reads TGTGCCAGCAGCTTAGGAATCGGGACAGGGCAGCATTTT. Translation: CASSLGIGTGQHF.

The chain links TRBV9 to TRBJ2-6, with D hard to call. The CDR3 is 15 residues long. V was pared by 0 bases and J by 2 bases, with 6 bases between. Germline V gene sequence: CDR1 SGDLS, CDR2 YYNGEE. CDR3: CASSVATAGANVLTF. CDR3 nucleotide sequence: TGTGCCAGCAGCGTAGCGACTGCTGGGGCCAACGTCCTGACTTTC.

This clone was counted a few times. The chain uses TRBV19 and TRBJ2-5; D perhaps matches TRBD1 (6 bases). Germline loops: CDR1 LNHDA, CDR2 SQIVND (reference sequence). The CDR3 totals 15 residues. The ends were cut back, 1 base at V and 2 bases at J, with 11 bases in the middle. This CDR3 is CASSIGGTSQETQYF. The CDR3 DNA reads TGTGCCAGTAGTATAGGTGGGACATCTCAAGAGACCCAGTACTTC.